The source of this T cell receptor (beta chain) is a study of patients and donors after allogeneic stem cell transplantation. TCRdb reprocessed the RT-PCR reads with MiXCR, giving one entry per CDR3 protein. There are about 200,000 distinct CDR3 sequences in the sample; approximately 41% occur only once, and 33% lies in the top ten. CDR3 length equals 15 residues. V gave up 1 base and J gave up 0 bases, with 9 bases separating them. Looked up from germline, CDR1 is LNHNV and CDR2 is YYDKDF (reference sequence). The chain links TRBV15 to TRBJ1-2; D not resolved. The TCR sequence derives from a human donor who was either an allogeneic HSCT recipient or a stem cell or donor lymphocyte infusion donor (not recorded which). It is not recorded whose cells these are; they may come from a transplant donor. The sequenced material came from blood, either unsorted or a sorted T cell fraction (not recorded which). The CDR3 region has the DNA TGTGCCACCAGCAGAGCTGGTTCAGCTAACTATGGCTACACCTTC. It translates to CATSRAGSANYGYTF.